This T cell receptor (beta chain) was profiled in a study of cytomegalovirus exposure and HLA in healthy donors. Findings of the study overall: A classifier reportedly called cytomegalovirus status with high sensitivity and specificity. Several top significant clusters appeared, in a later analysis, to be linked to common viral pathogens. The authors confirmed in vitro that three CMV-associated chains were specific for CMV antigens.

The PCR contained 60 Vbeta and 13 Jbeta primers. Only in-frame clones appear in the TCRdb table, and some are missing; sequencing was by immunoSEQ multiplex PCR. Altogether more than 200,000 clones are present, about 84% being singletons, with the ten largest covering about 1.2%. Each of the donors was a healthy bone marrow donor. Worth noting for this clone: Its specificity is not known.

The sequence came from a human donor in good health. Sample: PBMCs.

The CDR3 is CASSVAGGQGTDTQYF. CDR3 DNA: TGTGCCAGCAGTGTAGCTGGGGGACAGGGCACAGATACGCAGTATTTT. The V call is TRBV2, the J call TRBJ2-3; 8 bases fit TRBD1. Trimming at V came to 4 bases and at J to 1 base, leaving 7 bases not matched to a gene. The CDR3 is 16 amino acids. Germline V CDR1 and CDR2: SNHLY, FYNNEI. Based on the CDR3 plus reference TRBV2 and TRBJ2-3, the full variable domain is EPEVTQTPSHQVTQMGQEVILRCVPISNHLYFYWYRQILGQKVEFLVSFYNNEISEKSEIFDDQFSVERPDGSNFTLKIRSTKLEDSAMYFCASSVAGGQGTDTQYFGPGTRLTVL.